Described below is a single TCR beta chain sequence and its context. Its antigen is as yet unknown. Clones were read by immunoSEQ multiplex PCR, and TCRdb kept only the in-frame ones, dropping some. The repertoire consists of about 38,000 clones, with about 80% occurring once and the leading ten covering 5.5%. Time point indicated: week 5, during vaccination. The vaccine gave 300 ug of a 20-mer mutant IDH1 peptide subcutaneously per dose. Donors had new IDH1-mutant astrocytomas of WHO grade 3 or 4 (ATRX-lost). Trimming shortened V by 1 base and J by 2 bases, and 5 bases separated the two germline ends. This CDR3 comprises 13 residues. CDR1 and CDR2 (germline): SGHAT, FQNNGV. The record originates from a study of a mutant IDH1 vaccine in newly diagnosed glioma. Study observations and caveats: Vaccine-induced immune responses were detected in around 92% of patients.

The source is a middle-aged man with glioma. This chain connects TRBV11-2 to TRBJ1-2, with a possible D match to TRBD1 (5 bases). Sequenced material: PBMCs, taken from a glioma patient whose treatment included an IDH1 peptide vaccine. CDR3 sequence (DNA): TGTGCCAGCAGCTTAGGGACAAACTATGGCTACACCTTC. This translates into CASSLGTNYGYTF.